The 16 T cell receptor beta chains below come from one sample, sequenced in a study of circulating CD8 cells and anti-PD-1 response in melanoma. The QIAseq Immune Repertoire TCR panel built the libraries from roughly 15 ng of total RNA. TCRdb analysed the reads with MiXCR anew, one entry per CDR3 protein. The sample consists of more than 950 distinct CDR3 sequences, around 7.5% of them appearing once. From live CD3+CD8+TCRalphabeta+ cells, four PD-1 and/or TIGIT subsets were sorted. The sequencing used CD8+ T cells from PBMCs, collected at baseline or after one month of anti-PD-1 therapy (not recorded which). These receptors originate from a human donor with melanoma.

This rearrangement joins TRBV12-3 or TRBV12-4 to TRBJ2-2; D gene uncertain. V shed 3 bases and J shed 7 bases, with 6 bases lying between them. The CDR3 loop spans 12 amino acids. CDR3 bases: TGTGCCAGCAGTTTTCGTGTCGGGGAGCTGTTTTTT. Amino acid sequence: CASSFRVGELFF.

In its sample, this clonotype is large. This chain joins TRBV24-1 and TRBJ2-1; D ambiguous. CDR1 and CDR2 from the germline V gene are KGHDR and SFDVKD. The ends were cut back, 2 bases at V and 3 bases at J, with 4 bases in the middle. This CDR3 has 13 amino acids. The CDR3 is CATSDSNYNEQFF. In DNA form, the CDR3 reads TGTGCCACCAGTGATTCCAACTACAATGAGCAGTTCTTC.

In its sample, this clonotype is medium-sized. The rearrangement uses TRBV5-8 and TRBJ2-7; 7 bases line up with TRBD2. Losses at the gene ends were 0 bases for V and 8 bases for J; bases not matched to a gene: 11. CDR3 length: 15 residues. Germline lookup yields CDR1 SGHTS and CDR2 YDEGEE. Here the CDR3 DNA reads TGTGCCAGCAGCTTGGGACTAGCTGGAGGTAGAAAGCAGTACTTC. It is translated as CASSLGLAGGRKQYF.

In its sample, this clonotype is large. This rearrangement joins TRBV2 to TRBJ1-5, with D perhaps TRBD1 (5 bases). The CDR3 loop spans 13 amino acids. The germline V gene encodes CDR1 SNHLY and CDR2 FYNNEI. Trimming removed 6 bases at V and 7 bases at J, with 13 bases between. CDR3 sequence reads: CASRLGGIQPQHF. CDR3 DNA: TGTGCCAGCAGGTTGGGGGGGATACAGCCCCAGCATTTT.

By share of the sample, this clonotype is large (0.1 to 1%). An end of the junction does not agree with germline; a read error may underlie this. The chain combines TRBV24-1 with TRBJ2-1, with unresolved D. This CDR3 has 16 amino acids. The germline gives CDR1 KGHDR, CDR2 SFDVKD. The CDR3 DNA sequence: TGTGCCACCAGTGATATTACTGGCAGCTCCTACAGTGAGCAGTTCTTC. It specifies CATSDITGSSYSEQFF.

This clonotype is deemed large. The rearrangement joins TRBV28 to TRBJ2-1; D possibly corresponds to TRBD1 (6 bases). V dropped 4 bases and J dropped 10 bases, with 20 bases sitting between them. The CDR3 runs 15 residues. Germline V gives CDR1 MDHEN, CDR2 SYDVKM. The CDR3 here is CASSYPGEINVEQFF. The CDR3 DNA follows: TGTGCCAGCAGTTACCCAGGGGAGATTAATGTAGAGCAGTTCTTC.

This clonotype is medium-sized. The genes are TRBV20-1 and TRBJ2-7; tentatively, D is TRBD1 (5 bases). The CDR3 sequence is 13 residues long. The germline V gene encodes CDR1 DFQATT and CDR2 SNEGSKA (reference sequence). Trimming took 2 bases from V and 4 from J, leaving 12 bases between them. The CDR3 coding sequence is TGCAGTGCTAGAAAAGGGGATCGATACGAGCAGTACTTC. This gives the protein CSARKGDRYEQYF.

This clonotype qualifies as medium-sized. The CDR3 DNA is TGTGCCAGTAGTATAGATGGGAATAGCAATCAGCCCCAGCATTTT. This codes for CASSIDGNSNQPQHF. This chain uses TRBV19 with TRBJ1-5; no definite D call. Germline CDR1 reads LNHDA; CDR2 reads SQIVND (reference sequence). The CDR3 spans 15 residues. Trimming cost V 0 bases and J 0 bases, with 6 bases left between them. Full variable domain (remainder filled in from reference TRBV19 and TRBJ1-5): DGGITQSPKYLFRKEGQNVTLSCEQNLNHDAMYWYRQDPGQGLRLIYYSQIVNDFQKGDIAEGYSVSREKKESFPLTVTSAQKNPTAFYLCASSIDGNSNQPQHFGDGTRLSIL.

This clonotype counts as medium-sized (0.01 to 0.1%). The chain combines TRBV20-1 with TRBJ2-1, with TRBD2 matching 9 bases. Germline-derived CDR1 and CDR2 are DFQATT and SNEGSKA (reference sequence). V dropped 3 bases and J dropped 5; count of bases not matched to a gene: 8. The CDR3 is made up of 15 amino acids. CDR3 amino acids: CSARELAGNHNEQFF. CDR3 nucleotides: TGCAGTGCTAGGGAACTAGCGGGTAATCACAATGAGCAGTTCTTC.

Sample share makes this clonotype medium-sized. CDR3 bases: TGTGCCAGCAGTTTATCTGGGCCTTCACCCCTCCACTTT. As protein: CASSLSGPSPLHF. This rearrangement joins TRBV27 to TRBJ1-6; D ambiguous. This CDR3 region has 13 residues. Trimming stripped 0 bases from V and 9 bases from J, with 6 bases between. In germline, CDR1 is MNHEY, CDR2 SMNVEV (reference sequence).

This clonotype qualifies as large. This sequence joins TRBV7-3 and TRBJ1-5; weak D call: TRBD1 (6 bases). Trimming removed 0 bases from V and 2 bases from J, with 14 bases in between. There are 17 residues in the CDR3. Germline lookup yields CDR1 SGHTA and CDR2 FQGTGA. The CDR3 spells CASSLTPPTGRNQPQHF. CDR3 coding DNA: TGTGCCAGCAGCTTAACCCCTCCGACAGGTCGCAATCAGCCCCAGCATTTT.

This clonotype is termed medium-sized. The V gene is TRBV6-5, the J gene TRBJ1-6; 8 nucleotides match TRBD1. The CDR3 has 12 amino acids. V trimming: 5 bases; J trimming: 15 bases; junction bases outside the gene matches: 6. The germline CDR1 and CDR2 sequences are MNHEY and SVGAGI. This CDR3 reads CASSPGGSDLHF. The DNA of the CDR3 is TGTGCCAGCAGTCCAGGGGGCTCGGACCTCCACTTT.

In its sample, this clonotype is medium-sized (0.01 to 0.1%). The rearrangement joins TRBV19 to TRBJ2-3; D could derive from TRBD1 or TRBD2 (6 bases each). The germline V and J ends were trimmed by 3 bases and 2 bases, with 9 bases remaining between them. Germline CDR1 and CDR2: LNHDA and SQIVND (reference sequence). This CDR3 contains 14 residues. Written as DNA, the CDR3 is TGTGCCAGTAGTATCCGGGGGCCCACAGATACGCAGTATTTT. Translated: CASSIRGPTDTQYF.

Within the sample, this clonotype is medium-sized. The gene calls are TRBV28 and TRBJ2-3, with TRBD2 matching over 8 bases. The CDR3 is made up of 18 amino acids. V lost 5 bases, J lost 2 bases, and 15 bases stayed unmatched. From germline, CDR1 is MDHEN and CDR2 SYDVKM. CDR3 sequence reads: CASSPLETLTSDTDTQYF. The CDR3 nucleotides are TGTGCCAGCAGTCCCTTAGAGACCCTGACTAGCGACACAGATACGCAGTATTTT.

This clonotype has a handful of counts. The chain carries TRBV28 and TRBJ2-1; 7 bases fit TRBD2. The V gene end was trimmed by 2 bases and the J gene end by 5 bases; junction bases not matched to a gene: 0. The CDR3 totals 13 residues. Germline CDR1 and CDR2: MDHEN and SYDVKM. CDR3 region: CASSLGTNNEQFF. For the CDR3, the DNA is TGTGCCAGCAGTTTAGGGACTAACAATGAGCAGTTCTTC.

By share, this clonotype ranks as large (0.1 to 1%). V usage is TRBV7-2 and J usage is TRBJ2-7, with TRBD2 identical over 11 bases. Per the germline V gene, CDR1 is SGHTA and CDR2 is FQGNSA. The V gene end was trimmed by 6 bases and the J gene end by 6 bases; junction bases not matched to a gene: 10. The CDR3 has 15 residues. The CDR3, as DNA: TGTGCCAGCAGAGCACTAGCGGGAGATATGAGCGAGCAGTACTTC. It codes for CASRALAGDMSEQYF.